This record covers a single TCR beta chain. Its specificity is unknown. Here immunoSEQ multiplex PCR was the method, and the copy in TCRdb shows in-frame clones only, minus some. In the table there are tens of thousands of clones, 90% to 95% of which are singletons. The data are from a study of OX40 agonist ivuxolimab in advanced cancers. Study overall: People in dose escalation had one of these cancers: hepatocellular carcinoma, melanoma, renal cell or head and neck cancer. Three patients showed partial responses: one hepatocellular carcinoma and two cutaneous melanoma cases. General study results and limits: Fewer expanded clones were found on average in CD4+ than in CD8+ T cells.

The study sampled blood at baseline, cycle 4 day 1, and cycle 7 day 1. The CDR3 loop spans 13 amino acids. The J segment lost 7 bases and the V segment lost 6 bases, leaving 7 bases of the junction unmatched. Germline V lookup: CDR1 MNHNS, CDR2 SASEGT. The sequenced sample was CD4+ or CD8+ T cells sorted from blood, obtained in a trial of the OX40 agonist ivuxolimab. The chain joins TRBV6-1 to TRBJ2-3; 7 bases match TRBD2. This sequence was found in an adult with an advanced solid tumor such as melanoma, head and neck, liver or kidney cancer. CDR3 nucleotide sequence: TGTGCCAGCAGCTCAAGCGGGATGAATACGCAGTATTTT. As protein: CASSSSGMNTQYF.